This T cell receptor beta chain stems from a study of shared clonotypes between healthy human individuals. The naive CD8 subset, CD45RO-negative cells positively selected for CCR7, excluded terminally differentiated effector memory CD45RA+ cells. The CDR3 extends over 15 amino acids. CDR1 and CDR2 from the germline V gene are SGHVS and FQNEAQ. Trimming took off 8 bases at V and 0 bases at J, with 14 bases between the two ends. This was a deep-level run. Data came from immunoSEQ multiplex PCR; TCRdb stores just in-frame clones and leaves some out. The table lists about 2.1 million clones, about 94% of them singletons.

Sequenced sample: naive CD8+ T cells from PBMCs. The V call is TRBV7-8, the J call TRBJ2-1; D remains ambiguous. The receptor was derived from a man in his late teens or twenties in good health. Some clones in this sample may be carry-over from other donors' samples. This CDR3 reads CASRALEVSYNEQFF. In DNA form, the CDR3 reads TGTGCCAGCCGCGCCTTAGAAGTCTCCTACAATGAGCAGTTCTTC.